These 21 T cell receptor beta chains were all obtained from the same sample, sequenced in a study of regulatory T cells in long-lasting Graves disease. Relying on iRepertoire HTBI primers and Arm-PCR of CDR3 regions, the team built TCR beta libraries. Via MiXCR, TCRdb re-called the multiplex PCR reads, giving one row per CDR3 protein. The table has approximately 560,000 distinct CDR3 sequences, 16% seen once; the top ten hold around 12%. Time point denoted: newly diagnosed GD, antithyroid drugs for less than 3 months. TCR sequences were obtained from RNA taken from PBMCs. This sample was shared with a second study, whose subject was T cells in Graves' hyperthyroidism and ophthalmopathy.

Sequencing was performed on peripheral blood mononuclear cells (PBMCs), taken at new diagnosis, from a patient treated with antithyroid drugs. The origin of the receptors is a man between 18 and 35 years old with Graves disease.

This clonotype showed up just a few times. The chain recombines TRBV20-1 with TRBJ1-2; D is ambiguous. Trimming removed 1 base from V and 3 bases from J, with 15 bases in between. There are 15 residues in the CDR3. Germline V gene lookup returns CDR1 DFQATT and CDR2 SNEGSKA (reference sequence). The CDR3 loop reads CSARGWASDHYGYTF. CDR3 nucleotides: TGCAGTGCTAGAGGGTGGGCCTCCGACCACTATGGCTACACCTTC.

This clonotype was seen only a few times. The V gene is TRBV30, the J gene TRBJ1-4, with a tentative D call TRBD1 (6 bases). This CDR3 is 13 amino acids long. CDR1 is GTSNPN, CDR2 SVGIG, per germline (reference sequence). V lost 5 bases and J lost 2, with 9 bases in between. CDR3 DNA: TGTGCCTGGTCAAGGGGGACTAATGAAAAACTGTTTTTT. This translates into CAWSRGTNEKLFF. Full variable domain (missing parts from reference TRBV30 and TRBJ1-4): SQTIHQWPATLVQPVGSPLSLECTVEGTSNPNLYWYRQAAGRGLQLLFYSVGIGQISSEVPQNLSASRPQDRQFILSSKKLLLSDSGFYLCAWSRGTNEKLFFGSGTQLSVL.

This clonotype appeared many times. The chain links TRBV10-3 to TRBJ2-7; TRBD1 might be the D (6 bases). The germline V and J ends were trimmed by 4 bases and 6 bases, with 13 bases remaining between them. The V gene's germline CDR1 is ENHRY and CDR2 SYGVKD. This CDR3 contains 13 residues. CDR3 nucleotides: TGTGCCATCAGTGTCCCTACAGGGAGCGAGCAGTACTTC. Protein sequence: CAISVPTGSEQYF.

V gene TRBV3-1 combines with J gene TRBJ1-6, with 7 bases fitting TRBD1. Germline V gives CDR1 LGHDT, CDR2 YNNKEL (reference sequence). CDR3 length: 13 amino acids. With 8 bases clipped from V and 15 bases from J, the junction kept 13 bases outside the gene matches. The CDR3 spells CASEGALESVLHF. In DNA form, the CDR3 reads TGTGCCAGCGAGGGGGCTCTTGAATCTGTCCTCCACTTT.

V is TRBV9 and J is TRBJ2-7; the match to TRBD2 covers 7 bases. The V gene's germline CDR1 is SGDLS and CDR2 YYNGEE. This CDR3 is built from 14 residues. The V and J ends lost 0 bases and 4 bases, in that order; junction bases with no gene match: 4. CDR3 region: CASSVDAGEYEQYF. CDR3 coding DNA: TGTGCCAGCAGCGTAGATGCGGGAGAGTACGAGCAGTACTTC. The whole variable domain, remainder taken from reference TRBV9 and TRBJ2-7, is DSGVTQTPKHLITATGQRVTLRCSPRSGDLSVYWYQQSLDQGLQFLIQYYNGEERAKGNILERFSAQQFPDLHSELNLSSLELGDSALYFCASSVDAGEYEQYFGPGTRLTVT.

Many counts were recorded for this clonotype. The chain carries TRBV2 and TRBJ2-5, with 7 nucleotides matching TRBD2. This CDR3 comprises 12 residues. The V segment lost 7 bases and the J segment 9 bases; nucleotides outside the gene matches: 8. Germline CDR1 is SNHLY and CDR2 is FYNNEI. CDR3 nucleotide sequence: TGTGCCAGCATTTGGGGACGGGAGGCCCAGTACTTC. It encodes CASIWGREAQYF.

This clonotype appeared a few times. The chain is built from TRBV30 and TRBJ2-3, with 7 bases lining up with TRBD2. The germline gives CDR1 GTSNPN, CDR2 SVGIG (reference sequence). CDR3 length equals 16 residues. V gave up 1 base and J gave up 2 bases; unmatched junction bases: 9. CDR3 region: CAWSDGLADNTDTQYF. In DNA, the CDR3 is TGTGCCTGGAGTGACGGCCTAGCGGATAACACAGATACGCAGTATTTT.

Many counts were recorded for this clonotype. The chain recombines TRBV18 with TRBJ2-3, with TRBD2 identical over 8 bases. Losses at the gene ends were 3 bases for V and 11 bases for J; bases not matched to a gene: 4. The germline gives CDR1 KGHSH, CDR2 LQKENI. The CDR3 spans 12 residues. For the CDR3, the DNA is TGTGCCAGCTCACCTCCAGCGGGAGAGCAGTATTTT. Its translation is CASSPPAGEQYF.

This clonotype was detected many times. The V call is TRBV3-1, the J call TRBJ1-2; D is ambiguous. This CDR3 has 15 residues. Germline V gene sequence: CDR1 LGHDT, CDR2 YNNKEL (reference sequence). V was clipped by 5 bases and J by 0 bases, with 13 bases between them. CDR3 DNA: TGTGCCAGCAGCTGGAGCCAGACCTCTAACTATGGCTACACCTTC. This gives the protein CASSWSQTSNYGYTF.

This clonotype has a single count. A much larger clone is a single base away; this may be a read error. This chain links TRBV6-2 or TRBV6-3 with TRBJ2-5; 8 bases align to TRBD2. Trimming cost V 6 bases and J 5 bases; bases outside gene matches: 11. Germline V gene sequence: CDR1 MNHEY, CDR2 SVGEGT. CDR3 size: 15 residues. For the CDR3, the DNA is TGTGCCAGCAGGGGACCAGCGGGAGCGTACGAGACCCAGTACTTC. This encodes CASRGPAGAYETQYF.

This clonotype was counted at least ten times. The rearrangement uses TRBV9 and TRBJ2-1; 8 nucleotides line up with TRBD1. The junction had 7 bases not matched to a gene; V was cut back by 0 bases and J by 8 bases. CDR1 SGDLS and CDR2 YYNGEE come from the germline V gene. The CDR3 extends over 15 amino acids. The CDR3 sequence: CASSVVGTGGDEQFF. Written as DNA, the CDR3 is TGTGCCAGCAGCGTAGTGGGGACAGGCGGAGATGAGCAGTTCTTC.

In its sample, this clonotype was seen a few times. The chain couples TRBV6-5 to TRBJ2-2; D is undetermined. The germline V gene encodes CDR1 MNHEY and CDR2 SVGAGI. The ends were cut back, 0 bases at V and 3 bases at J, with 5 bases in the middle. The CDR3 contains 14 residues. The DNA for the CDR3 is TGTGCCAGCAGTTACTCTGGGGACACCGGGGAGCTGTTTTTT. It translates to CASSYSGDTGELFF.

This clonotype was counted only a few times. The chain joins TRBV7-9 to TRBJ2-7, with no clear D. The length of the CDR3 is 12 residues. Trimming removed 4 bases from V and 8 bases from J, with 12 bases in between. Per germline, CDR1 SEHNR and CDR2 FQNEAQ (reference sequence). The chain's CDR3 is CASSSSSLQQYF. CDR3 bases: TGTGCCAGCAGCTCGAGCAGTCTCCAGCAGTACTTC.

This clonotype was seen repeatedly, ten times or more. The CDR3 carries no conserved terminal phenylalanine or tryptophan, so it likely arises from a read error. The chain combines TRBV20-1 with TRBJ2-7; 8 nucleotides align to TRBD2. The V and J ends lost 7 bases and 0 bases, in that order; junction bases with no gene match: 11. The CDR3 contains 15 residues. Germline CDR1 and CDR2: DFQATT and SNEGSKA (reference sequence). The CDR3 spells CSGTGGTESSYEQYL. CDR3 nucleotide sequence: TGCAGTGGCACGGGAGGGACCGAGAGCTCCTACGAGCAGTACCTC.

This clonotype showed up many times. The rearrangement links TRBV11-1 to TRBJ2-1; tentatively, D is TRBD1 or TRBD2 (5 bases each). The V end was cut by 4 bases, the J end by 8 bases, with 27 bases between. The length of the CDR3 is 18 residues. The germline CDR1 and CDR2 sequences are SGHAT and FQDESV (reference sequence). The DNA of the CDR3 is TGTGCCAGCAGCTCGAACCCATCCGGGACCATACAATTGGATGAGCAGTTCTTC. Protein: CASSSNPSGTIQLDEQFF.

The rearrangement uses TRBV4-1 and TRBJ2-7; tentatively, D is TRBD1 or TRBD2 (5 bases each). Trimming left V 2 bases short and J 0 bases short, with 20 bases between. The germline gives CDR1 MGHRA, CDR2 YSYEKL. This CDR3 is built from 18 residues. The CDR3 loop is CASSQYSEGRGDSYEQYF. In DNA, the CDR3 is TGCGCCAGCAGCCAATACAGTGAGGGCAGAGGGGACTCCTACGAGCAGTACTTC.

This clonotype appeared a few times. This chain joins TRBV15 and TRBJ2-1; D uncertain. The CDR3 is made up of 14 amino acids. The germline gives CDR1 LNHNV, CDR2 YYDKDF (reference sequence). Trimming removed 0 bases at V and 9 bases at J, with 12 bases between. Here the CDR3 DNA reads TGTGCCACCAGCAGAGAAAGCTATAGTCGTGAGCAGTTCTTC. Amino acid sequence: CATSRESYSREQFF.

This CDR3 is CASSIRGGFSYNSPLHF. The CDR3 nucleotides read TGTGCCAGCAGTATAAGGGGGGGGTTTTCATATAATTCACCCCTCCACTTT. The V and J genes are TRBV28 and TRBJ1-6; maybe TRBD1 (6 bases). The germline V gene has CDR1 MDHEN and CDR2 SYDVKM. Trimming pared 5 bases from V and 4 bases from J, leaving 18 bases between. The CDR3 is 17 residues long. The full variable domain, in which reference TRBV28 and TRBJ1-6 provide the parts outside the CDR3, is DVKVTQSSRYLVKRTGEKVFLECVQDMDHENMFWYRQDPGLGLRLIYFSYDVKMKEKGDIPEGYSVSREKKERFSLILESASTNQTSMYLCASSIRGGFSYNSPLHFGNGTRLTVT.

The chain joins TRBV7-3 to TRBJ2-5; 12 bases agree with TRBD2. This CDR3 contains 17 residues. Losses at the gene ends were 2 bases for V and 5 bases for J; bases not matched to a gene: 9. The germline V gene has CDR1 SGHTA and CDR2 FQGTGA. CDR3 sequence: CASSLYSSGRAWETQYF. DNA of the CDR3: TGTGCCAGCAGCTTATACTCTAGCGGGAGGGCCTGGGAGACCCAGTACTTC.

Only a few counts were recorded for this clonotype. One junction end disagrees with the germline gene, perhaps due to a read error. V usage is TRBV10-1 and J usage is TRBJ2-3; 11 nucleotides line up with TRBD2. The CDR3 spans 14 residues. Germline V lookup: CDR1 WNHNN, CDR2 SYGVQD (reference sequence). The CDR3 sequence is CASSSGTSGDTEYF. The DNA of the CDR3 is TGCGCCAGCAGCTCCGGGACTAGCGGAGATACGGAGTATTTT.

This clonotype was detected only a few times. The rearrangement joins TRBV12-3 or TRBV12-4 to TRBJ2-5; no definite D call. TRBJ2-1 explains the end of the DNA better; the J call may be wrong. The CDR3 extends over 12 amino acids. Here the CDR3 DNA reads TGTGCCGCCACTAATGGTATAAGGGAGCAGTTCTTC. Translating it yields CAATNGIREQFF.